This entry features one T cell receptor (beta chain) sequence. Its antigen is undetermined. The data originate from a study of T cells expressing NK-cell markers. Study observations and caveats: Clones of NKG2C+ T cells that had expanded were of unclear HCMV specificity.

The CDR3 sequence is 15 residues long. Per germline, CDR1 DFQATT and CDR2 SNEGSKA (reference sequence). TCRdb re-analyzed the 5' RACE reads; it lists each CDR3 protein once, without DNA. The listing contains roughly 300,000 distinct CDR3 sequences. Sample: blood T cells: a sorted CD56 or NKG2C T cell subset, CD4+ or CD8+ T cells, or bulk PBMC T cells (not recorded which). The chain links TRBV20-1 to TRBJ2-7; the TCRdb call, TRBD1, lacks DNA for checking. The sequence came from a woman aged 18 to 75 in good health. CDR3 loop: CSARASPGQGYEQYF.